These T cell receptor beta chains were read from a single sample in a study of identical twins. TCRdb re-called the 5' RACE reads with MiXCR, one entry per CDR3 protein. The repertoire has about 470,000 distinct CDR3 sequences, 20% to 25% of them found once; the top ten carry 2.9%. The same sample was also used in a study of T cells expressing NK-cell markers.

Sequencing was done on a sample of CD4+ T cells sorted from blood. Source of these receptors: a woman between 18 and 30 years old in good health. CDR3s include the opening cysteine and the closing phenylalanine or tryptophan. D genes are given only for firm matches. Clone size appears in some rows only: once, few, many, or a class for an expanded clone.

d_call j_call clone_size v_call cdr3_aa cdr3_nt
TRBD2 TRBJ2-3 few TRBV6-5 CASSTSGGPWLTQYF TGTGCCAGCAGTACTAGCGGGGGGCCATGGCTTACGCAGTATTTT
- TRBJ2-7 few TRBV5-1 CASSSTGTNSYEQYF TGCGCCAGCAGCTCCACCGGGACAAACTCCTACGAGCAGTACTTC
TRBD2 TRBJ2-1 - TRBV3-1 CASSRLGAGGYNEQFF TGTGCCAGCAGCCGCCTAGGCGCGGGAGGCTACAATGAGCAGTTCTTC
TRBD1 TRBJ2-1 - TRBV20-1 CSALKGQAYNEQFF TGCAGTGCTCTTAAGGGACAGGCCTACAATGAGCAGTTCTTC
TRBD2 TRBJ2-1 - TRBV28 CASRGRREAFEQFF TGTGCCAGCAGAGGTCGGCGGGAGGCTTTTGAGCAGTTCTTC
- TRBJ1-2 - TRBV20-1 CSARDRAGYGYTF TGCAGTGCTAGAGATCGGGCGGGCTATGGCTACACCTTC
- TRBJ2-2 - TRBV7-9 CASSSVVGPGELFF TGTGCCAGCAGCTCCGTAGTCGGCCCCGGGGAGCTGTTTTTT
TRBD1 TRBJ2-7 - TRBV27 CASSGHRGHEQYF TGTGCCAGCAGTGGTCACAGGGGACACGAGCAGTACTTC
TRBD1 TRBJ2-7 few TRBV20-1 CSARAGGVYEQYF TGCAGTGCTAGGGCAGGGGGTGTTTACGAGCAGTACTTC
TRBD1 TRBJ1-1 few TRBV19 CASSTQGANTEAFF TGTGCCAGTAGTACACAGGGGGCAAACACTGAAGCTTTCTTT
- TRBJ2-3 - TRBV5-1 CASNRGSWASTDTQYF TGCGCCAGCAATCGGGGATCCTGGGCTAGCACAGATACGCAGTATTTT
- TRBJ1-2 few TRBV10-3 CAILDTSGYGYTF TGTGCCATTCTTGACACGTCAGGCTATGGCTACACCTTC
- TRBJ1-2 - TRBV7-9 CASSLFGRGVGGYTF TGTGCCAGCAGCTTATTCGGTCGAGGGGTAGGAGGCTACACCTTC
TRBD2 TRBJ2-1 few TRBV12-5 CASGLVRSGREGRNEQFF TGTGCTAGTGGTTTGGTACGTTCGGGGCGGGAGGGCCGGAATGAGCAGTTCTTC
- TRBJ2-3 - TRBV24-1 CATSDARVADTQYF TGTGCCACCAGTGACGCCCGGGTGGCAGATACGCAGTATTTT